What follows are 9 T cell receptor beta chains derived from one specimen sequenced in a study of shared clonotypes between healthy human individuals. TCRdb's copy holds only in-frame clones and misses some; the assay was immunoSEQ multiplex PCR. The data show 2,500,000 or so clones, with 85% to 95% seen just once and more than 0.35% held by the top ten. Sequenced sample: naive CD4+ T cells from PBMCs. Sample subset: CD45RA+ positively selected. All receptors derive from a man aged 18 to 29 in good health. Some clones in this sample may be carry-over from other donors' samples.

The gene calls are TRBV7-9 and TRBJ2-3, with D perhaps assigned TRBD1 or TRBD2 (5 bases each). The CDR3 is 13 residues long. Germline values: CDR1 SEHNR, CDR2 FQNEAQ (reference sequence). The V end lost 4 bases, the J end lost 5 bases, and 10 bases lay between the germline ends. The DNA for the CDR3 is TGTGCCAGCAGCTATACAGGAGGAGATACGCAGTATTTT. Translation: CASSYTGGDTQYF.

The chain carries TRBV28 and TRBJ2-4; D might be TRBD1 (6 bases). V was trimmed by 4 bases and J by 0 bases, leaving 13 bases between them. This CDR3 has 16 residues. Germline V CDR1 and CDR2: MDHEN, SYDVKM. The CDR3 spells CASSSTGSLAKNIQYF. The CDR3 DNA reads TGTGCCAGCAGTTCCACAGGGTCCCTAGCCAAAAACATTCAGTACTTC.

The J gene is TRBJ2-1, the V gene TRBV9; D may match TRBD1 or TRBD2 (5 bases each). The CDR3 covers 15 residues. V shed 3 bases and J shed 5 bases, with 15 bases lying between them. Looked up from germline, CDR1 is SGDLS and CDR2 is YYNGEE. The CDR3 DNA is TGTGCCAGCAGCGAGAGGGGAGATAGCGACAATGAGCAGTTCTTC. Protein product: CASSERGDSDNEQFF.

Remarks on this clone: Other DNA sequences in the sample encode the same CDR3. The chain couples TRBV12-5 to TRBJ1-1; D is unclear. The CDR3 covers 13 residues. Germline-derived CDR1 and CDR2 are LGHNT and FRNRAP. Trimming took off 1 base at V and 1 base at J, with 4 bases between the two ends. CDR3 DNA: TGTGCTAGTGGTTTGGAGCCGAACACTGAAGCTTTCTTT. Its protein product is CASGLEPNTEAFF.

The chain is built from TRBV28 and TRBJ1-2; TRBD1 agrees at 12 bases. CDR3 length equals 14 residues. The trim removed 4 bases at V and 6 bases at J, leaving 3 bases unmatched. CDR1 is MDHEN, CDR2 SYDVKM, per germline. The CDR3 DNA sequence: TGTGCCAGCAGTTGGGACAGGGGGCGGGATGGCTACACCTTC. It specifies CASSWDRGRDGYTF.

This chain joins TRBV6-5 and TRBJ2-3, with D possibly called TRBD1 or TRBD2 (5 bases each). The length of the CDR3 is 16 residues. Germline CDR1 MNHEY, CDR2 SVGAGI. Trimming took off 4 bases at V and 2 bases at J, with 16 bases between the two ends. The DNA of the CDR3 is TGTGCCAGCAGTTGGGGACCGAAATCCCTCACAGATACGCAGTATTTT. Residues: CASSWGPKSLTDTQYF.

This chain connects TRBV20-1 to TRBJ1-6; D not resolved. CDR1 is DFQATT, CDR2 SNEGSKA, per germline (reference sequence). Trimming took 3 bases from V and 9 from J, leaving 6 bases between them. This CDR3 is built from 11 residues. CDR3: CSARRVSPLHF. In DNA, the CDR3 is TGCAGTGCTAGGCGGGTTTCACCCCTCCACTTT.

The CDR3 DNA is TGTGCCAGCAGCCCGGGGCGGGGCGCTGGCACCGGGGAGCTGTTTTTT. Translated: CASSPGRGAGTGELFF. The chain links TRBV7-3 to TRBJ2-2; D perhaps matches TRBD2 (6 bases). Germline assignment: CDR1 SGHTA and CDR2 FQGTGA. The CDR3 length is 16 residues. V was shortened by 5 bases and J by 4 bases, with 17 bases between the two germline ends.

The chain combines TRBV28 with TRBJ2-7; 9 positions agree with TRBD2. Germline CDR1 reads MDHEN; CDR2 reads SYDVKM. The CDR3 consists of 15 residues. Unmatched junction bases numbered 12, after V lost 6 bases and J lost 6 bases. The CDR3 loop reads CASSLRGGRALEQYF. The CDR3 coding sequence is TGTGCCAGCAGCCTCAGGGGCGGGAGGGCCCTCGAGCAGTACTTC.